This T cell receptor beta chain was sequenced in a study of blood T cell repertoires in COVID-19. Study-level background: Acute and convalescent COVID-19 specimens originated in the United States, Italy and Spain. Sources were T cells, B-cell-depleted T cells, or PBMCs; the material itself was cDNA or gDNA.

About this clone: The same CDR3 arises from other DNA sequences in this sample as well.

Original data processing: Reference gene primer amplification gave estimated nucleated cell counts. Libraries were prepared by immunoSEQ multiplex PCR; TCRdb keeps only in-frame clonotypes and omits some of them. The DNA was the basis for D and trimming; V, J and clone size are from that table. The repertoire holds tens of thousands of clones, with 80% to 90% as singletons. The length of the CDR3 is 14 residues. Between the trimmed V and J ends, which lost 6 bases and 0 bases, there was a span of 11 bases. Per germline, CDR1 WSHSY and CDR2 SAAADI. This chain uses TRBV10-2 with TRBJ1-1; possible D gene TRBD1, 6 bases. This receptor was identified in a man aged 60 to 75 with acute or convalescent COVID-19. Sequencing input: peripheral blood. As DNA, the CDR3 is TGCGCCAGCAGGGGTCAGGGGATGAACACTGAAGCTTTCTTT. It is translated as CASRGQGMNTEAFF.